This is a list of T cell receptor beta chains from one sample in a study of human T cells and chemical hapten exposure. TCRdb fed the RACE reads into MiXCR, producing one record per CDR3 protein. The sample has approximately 74,000 distinct CDR3 sequences, 32% seen once; the top ten hold over 7.5%. This material consisted of whole blood, taken in connection with sensitization to the hapten diphenylcyclopropenone (DPC). The receptors derive from a man aged 35 to 55 with alopecia areata. Some clones in this sample may be carry-over from other donors' samples. CDR3s include the opening cysteine and the closing phenylalanine or tryptophan. A D gene is named only where the DNA matches it firmly. Size is stated for part of the rows, as once, few or many counts, or as a class when the clone is expanded.

j_gene | v_gene | d_gene | abundance | CDR3aa | CDR3nt
TRBJ2-7 | TRBV27 | TRBD1 | once | CASSASGTGYYEQYF | TGTGCCAGCAGTGCATCCGGGACAGGGTACTACGAGCAGTACTTC
TRBJ2-1 | TRBV10-3 | TRBD2 | few | CAISGLAGVGDEQFF | TGTGCCATCAGTGGGCTAGCGGGAGTCGGGGATGAGCAGTTCTTC
TRBJ2-1 | TRBV3-1 | - | - | CASSQALNEQFF | TGTGCCAGCAGCCAGGCCCTGAATGAGCAGTTCTTC
TRBJ2-1 | TRBV12-3/TRBV12-4 | TRBD2 | few | CASSYSGRAMIRFF | TGTGCCAGCAGTTATAGCGGGAGGGCCATGATAAGATTCTTC
TRBJ2-1 | TRBV12-3/TRBV12-4 | - | few | CASRKARGASYNEQFF | TGTGCCAGCAGGAAGGCAAGGGGAGCAAGCTACAATGAGCAGTTCTTC
TRBJ2-5 | TRBV27 | TRBD2 | - | CASSLSGGRGTQYF | TGTGCCAGCAGTCTCTCCGGCGGGAGAGGGACCCAGTACTTC
TRBJ2-3 | TRBV9 | TRBD2 | - | CASSVTSGSTDTQYF | TGTGCCAGCAGCGTAACTAGCGGGAGCACAGATACGCAGTATTTT
TRBJ2-7 | TRBV3-1 | TRBD1 | - | CASSPSGTGYSYEQYF | TGTGCCAGCAGCCCGTCCGGGACAGGCTACTCCTACGAGCAGTACTTC
TRBJ2-7 | TRBV25-1 | TRBD1 | few | CASSAKPDRATYEQYF | TGTGCCAGCAGTGCCAAGCCCGACAGGGCTACCTACGAGCAGTACTTC
TRBJ2-7 | TRBV6-2/TRBV6-3 | TRBD1 | - | CASSLRGPPYEQYF | TGTGCCAGCAGCCTCAGGGGGCCACCCTACGAGCAATACTTC
TRBJ2-3 | TRBV19 | - | - | CASSIGDTQYF | TGTGCCAGTAGTATAGGGGATACGCAGTATTTT
TRBJ1-2 | TRBV27 | TRBD1 | few | CASSLGQGYRRGYTF | TGTGCCAGCAGTCTGGGACAGGGCTATAGACGGGGCTACACCTTC
TRBJ1-5 | TRBV2 | - | few | CASSELGGWSNQPQHF | TGTGCCAGCAGTGAATTGGGGGGCTGGAGCAATCAGCCCCAGCATTTT
TRBJ2-3 | TRBV29-1 | TRBD2 | few | CSVSGLAGVSDTQYF | TGCAGCGTATCAGGACTAGCGGGAGTATCAGATACGCAGTATTTT